Detailed here is one T cell receptor (beta chain). Its matching antigen is unknown. Indicated treatment: approximately nine-day PBMC culture with coronavirus spike peptide pools or control peptides (ViraFEST assay). CD4+ T lymphocytes from the unexposed donor were collected before the COVID-19 pandemic (2011-2018). V shed 0 bases, J shed 15 bases, and the junction held 14 bases outside the gene matches. This CDR3 is built from 15 residues. The germline gives CDR1 LGHNA, CDR2 YNFKEQ. Sequenced with the Oncomine TCR Beta short-read assay was DNA taken from cultured CD4+ T cells. Genomic DNA was drawn out of CD4+ T cells grown in culture. From the PCR reads, TCRdb called clonotypes with MiXCR, one entry per CDR3 protein. The sample carries about 6,900 distinct CDR3 sequences, around 30% recorded once. The data originate from a study of vaccination and CD4 T cells after COVID-19. Findings and limits, study-wide: This study had few convalescent patients and no early post-infection samples.

The V call is TRBV4-2, the J call TRBJ2-1, with 7 bases matching TRBD2. Material: CD4+ T cells from blood, cultured in vitro. The receptor comes from a human donor in good health. The CDR3 is CASSQDPGGPLSWFF. The CDR3, as DNA: TGTGCCAGCAGCCAAGATCCGGGGGGTCCCCTGAGCTGGTTCTTC.